Below are 20 T cell receptor beta chains sequenced from a single sample in a study of control samples from healthy donors and cancer patients. The method was immunoSEQ multiplex PCR; TCRdb's version includes in-frame clones alone and lacks a portion of them. The sample carries over 90,000 clones, roughly 94% recorded once. The sample comprised blood. Source of these receptors: a woman in her late teens or twenties in good health.

The genes are TRBV7-8 and TRBJ2-7; D is unclear. Germline assignment: CDR1 SGHVS and CDR2 FQNEAQ. The V end was cut by 5 bases, the J end by 6 bases, with 14 bases between. The CDR3 consists of 13 residues. DNA for the CDR3: TGTGCCAGCAGCCAACCCACCTTAGGCGAGCAGTACTTC. Residues: CASSQPTLGEQYF.

This clone was seen a handful of times. The gene calls are TRBV9 and TRBJ1-2; D possibly corresponds to TRBD1 (5 bases). This CDR3 has 15 residues. Trimming took off 0 bases at V and 8 bases at J, with 17 bases between the two ends. Looked up from germline, CDR1 is SGDLS and CDR2 is YYNGEE. The CDR3 loop is CASSVEAVGGEGYTF. CDR3 in DNA: TGTGCCAGCAGCGTAGAAGCGGTCGGGGGTGAGGGCTACACCTTC.

V is TRBV29-1 and J is TRBJ1-2, with a weak D call TRBD1 (5 bases). CDR1 and CDR2 from the germline V gene are SQVTM and ANQGSEA. Trimming cost V 6 bases and J 2 bases, with 13 bases left between them. The CDR3 is 13 residues long. The CDR3, as DNA: TGCAGCGTCATCCGGGACGGAAACTATGGCTACACCTTC. Translated, it gives CSVIRDGNYGYTF.

The rearrangement links TRBV11-3 to TRBJ2-7; D tentatively fits TRBD1 or TRBD2 (6 bases each). The CDR3 is 12 residues long. Trimming removed 4 bases from V and 4 bases from J, with 8 bases in between. Germline CDR1 is SGHNT and CDR2 is YENEEA. The CDR3 DNA reads as TGTGCCAGCAGCTCGGGGGCTTACGAGCAGTACTTC. It yields the protein CASSSGAYEQYF.

This chain connects TRBV12-3 or TRBV12-4 to TRBJ1-1; D may be TRBD1 (5 bases). The CDR3 spans 13 residues. V was trimmed by 7 bases and J by 1 base, leaving 10 bases between them. In nucleotides, the CDR3 is TGTGCCAGCATCCTCCAGGGGAACACTGAAGCTTTCTTT. It encodes CASILQGNTEAFF.

This chain links TRBV19 with TRBJ1-5; D is ambiguous. The CDR3 sequence is 13 residues long. V lost 1 base to trimming and J lost 7 bases, with 8 bases between them. The germline V gene has CDR1 LNHDA and CDR2 SQIVND (reference sequence). CDR3 sequence (DNA): TGTGCCAGTAGTATAGGCGGATGGCAGCCCCAGCATTTT. Its protein is CASSIGGWQPQHF.

This chain links TRBV4-3 with TRBJ1-3; the D is unclear. The CDR3 has 16 residues. Trimming cost V 0 bases and J 4 bases, with 13 bases left between them. The V gene's germline CDR1 is LGHNA and CDR2 YSLEER. CDR3 coding DNA: TGCGCCAGCAGCCAAGAAACGGGGTCTGGGGGAAACACCATATATTTT. Its translation is CASSQETGSGGNTIYF.

CDR3 sequence: CASSASYEQYF. The CDR3 DNA follows: TGTGCCAGCTCAGCCTCCTACGAGCAGTACTTC. This rearrangement joins TRBV18 to TRBJ2-7; D ambiguous. Trimming took 5 bases from V and 0 from J, leaving 2 bases between them. This CDR3 contains 11 residues. Germline V gene sequence: CDR1 KGHSH, CDR2 LQKENI.

The chain is built from TRBV2 and TRBJ2-5; D ambiguous. The CDR3 is made up of 12 amino acids. V shed 7 bases and J shed 0 bases, with 6 bases lying between them. Germline V gene sequence: CDR1 SNHLY, CDR2 FYNNEI. The DNA for the CDR3 is TGTGCCAGCAAACCGGACCAAGAGACCCAGTACTTC. This translates into CASKPDQETQYF. Variable domain in full (rest from reference TRBV2 and TRBJ2-5): EPEVTQTPSHQVTQMGQEVILRCVPISNHLYFYWYRQILGQKVEFLVSFYNNEISEKSEIFDDQFSVERPDGSNFTLKIRSTKLEDSAMYFCASKPDQETQYFGPGTRLLVL.

CDR3 nucleotides: TGTGCCTGGAGTGGCCTGCTTAGGACAGGGAGGGAGACCCAGTACTTC. This translates into CAWSGLLRTGRETQYF. The genes are TRBV30 and TRBJ2-5; 8 bases map to TRBD1. Germline-derived CDR1 and CDR2 are GTSNPN and SVGIG (reference sequence). The V and J ends lost 1 base and 5 bases, in that order; junction bases with no gene match: 12. The CDR3 contains 16 residues.

This chain connects TRBV18 to TRBJ1-4, with unresolved D. The CDR3 is made up of 16 amino acids. Germline V gene sequence: CDR1 KGHSH, CDR2 LQKENI. V dropped 0 bases and J dropped 5 bases, with 13 bases sitting between them. The CDR3 region has the DNA TGTGCCAGCTCACCACCCAATCTACGGCAGAATGAAAAACTGTTTTTT. Residues: CASSPPNLRQNEKLFF.

The chain couples TRBV15 to TRBJ1-1, with D possibly being TRBD1 (6 bases). Germline CDR1 LNHNV, CDR2 YYDKDF (reference sequence). The CDR3 sequence is 15 residues long. Trimming left V 0 bases short and J 5 bases short, with 13 bases between. CDR3 in amino acids: CATSRDYGGQTEAFF. The CDR3 DNA sequence: TGTGCCACCAGCAGAGATTACGGGGGGCAGACTGAAGCTTTCTTT.

This clone was seen once. The chain has TRBV7-9 and TRBJ1-1; no definite D call. The germline CDR1 and CDR2 sequences are SEHNR and FQNEAQ (reference sequence). With 0 bases removed from V and 0 bases from J, the gap between germline ends came to 5 bases. This CDR3 is 14 amino acids long. The CDR3 loop reads CASSLATVNTEAFF. In DNA form, the CDR3 reads TGTGCCAGCAGCTTAGCCACGGTGAACACTGAAGCTTTCTTT.

The rearrangement links TRBV6-6 to TRBJ1-1, with 9 positions matching TRBD1. J lost 6 bases, V lost 7 bases, and 9 bases had no gene match. CDR1 and CDR2 (germline): MNHNY, SVGAGI (reference sequence). This CDR3 is 14 amino acids long. The CDR3 nucleotides read TGTGCCAGCACTTCCGGGACAGGGAGCCCTGAAGCTTTCTTT. Amino acids: CASTSGTGSPEAFF.

DNA for the CDR3: TGTGCCAGCAGCGTAAGTCCTCGGACTAGCGACGAGCAGTACTTC. It codes for CASSVSPRTSDEQYF. The chain uses TRBV3-1 (or the pseudogene TRBV3-2) and TRBJ2-7, with 9 bases that match TRBD2. The CDR3 sequence is 15 residues long. The V segment lost 5 bases and the J segment 5 bases; nucleotides outside the gene matches: 10. Looked up from germline, CDR1 is LGHDT and CDR2 is YNNKEL (reference sequence).

J is TRBJ2-1 and V is TRBV10-1; 7 bases fit TRBD1. The CDR3 is 16 amino acids. After removal of 3 bases from V and 10 bases from J, the junction contained 15 bases not matched to a gene. Germline assignment: CDR1 WNHNN and CDR2 SYGVQD (reference sequence). Here the CDR3 DNA reads TGCGCCAGCAGTGACCCTAGATTACAGGGGTTGCAGGAGCAGTTCTTC. Amino acids: CASSDPRLQGLQEQFF.

CDR3 DNA: TGTGCCAGTAGTCCATTTACAGGGGATGGCTACACCTTC. Translation gives CASSPFTGDGYTF. V gene TRBV19 combines with J gene TRBJ1-2; TRBD1 agrees at 7 bases. The CDR3 is made up of 13 amino acids. V was pared by 5 bases and J by 6 bases, with 6 bases of the junction left unmatched. CDR1 is LNHDA and CDR2 is SQIVND in the germline V gene (reference sequence).

The V call is TRBV7-9, the J call TRBJ1-2, with D tentatively TRBD1 (6 bases). Trimming pared 2 bases from V and 6 bases from J, leaving 10 bases between. CDR3 length: 13 residues. The germline V gene encodes CDR1 SEHNR and CDR2 FQNEAQ (reference sequence). CDR3 protein: CASSLTQGDGYTF. In DNA, the CDR3 is TGTGCCAGCAGCTTAACACAGGGTGATGGCTACACCTTC.

The CDR3 DNA reads as TGTGCCACCAGTGACTTTCCGGGACAGGACAGGAACACTGAAGCTTTCTTT. Translated, it gives CATSDFPGQDRNTEAFF. This chain links TRBV24-1 with TRBJ1-1, with 8 bases identical to TRBD1. The CDR3 has 17 residues. The germline CDR1 and CDR2 sequences are KGHDR and SFDVKD. Trimming removed 4 bases from V and 1 base from J; junction bases left unmatched: 10.

The genes are TRBV6-5 and TRBJ1-1, with D unresolved. CDR1 is MNHEY, CDR2 SVGAGI, per germline. With 10 bases removed from V and 1 base from J, the gap between germline ends came to 13 bases. The CDR3 is 13 residues long. The CDR3 is CATDGVSNTEAFF. The CDR3 DNA reads TGTGCCACCGATGGGGTCTCGAACACTGAAGCTTTCTTT.